A single sample is the source of the 10 T cell receptor beta chains below, sequenced in a study of shared clonotypes between healthy human individuals. Naive-designated CD8 cells lacked CD45RO, were positively enriched for CCR7, and omitted terminally differentiated effector memory CD45RA+ cells. Using immunoSEQ multiplex PCR, the repertoire was profiled, and TCRdb retains in-frame clones only, with some absent. Of about 590,000 clones listed, nearly 97% are singletons. Sequenced material: naive CD8+ T cells sorted from blood. Receptor source: a woman aged 25 to 39 in good health.

The chain links TRBV7-9 to TRBJ2-7; tentative D call: TRBD2 (5 bases). Trimming cost V 3 bases and J 7 bases, with 13 bases left between them. CDR1 SEHNR and CDR2 FQNEAQ come from the germline V gene (reference sequence). This CDR3 region has 13 residues. The chain's CDR3 is CASSLAWRGEQYF. In DNA, the CDR3 is TGTGCCAGCAGCTTGGCCTGGAGAGGGGAGCAGTACTTC.

J is TRBJ2-2 and V is TRBV5-3; no clear D. TRBV5-3 is given ORF status, its function remaining uncertain. This CDR3 region has 13 residues. V gave up 4 bases and J gave up 5 bases, with 9 bases separating them. The CDR3 here is CARSRVGTGELFF. The CDR3 DNA reads as TGTGCCAGAAGCCGAGTCGGGACCGGGGAGCTGTTTTTT.

The chain links TRBV5-1 to TRBJ2-3, with TRBD2 matching over 7 bases. The germline V gene has CDR1 SGHRS and CDR2 YFSETQ. The CDR3 runs to 16 residues. V lost 1 base to trimming and J lost 2 bases; unmatched junction nucleotides: 7. This chain's CDR3 is CASSLWLAENTDTQYF. The CDR3, as DNA: TGCGCCAGCAGCTTGTGGCTAGCGGAGAACACAGATACGCAGTATTTT.

The chain employs TRBV28 and TRBJ1-5, with D hard to call. Germline assignment: CDR1 MDHEN and CDR2 SYDVKM. The V end was cut by 6 bases, the J end by 3 bases, with 12 bases between. The CDR3 length is 14 residues. The CDR3 protein is CASRLDGNNQPQHF. The CDR3, as DNA: TGTGCCAGCAGGCTGGACGGGAACAATCAGCCCCAGCATTTT.

The CDR3, as DNA: TGTGCCAGCAGCTTATCCACCTACGAGCAGTACTTC. Amino acid sequence: CASSLSTYEQYF. V gene TRBV5-4 combines with J gene TRBJ2-7; no clear D gene. Trimming took off 2 bases at V and 2 bases at J, with 5 bases between the two ends. This CDR3 is 12 amino acids long. Germline V gene lookup returns CDR1 SGHNT and CDR2 YYREEE (reference sequence).

The chain carries TRBV15 and TRBJ1-3; a possible D gene is TRBD1 (5 bases). V lost 0 bases to trimming and J lost 7 bases, with 16 bases between them. The germline gives CDR1 LNHNV, CDR2 YYDKDF (reference sequence). The CDR3 has 16 amino acids. In DNA form, the CDR3 reads TGTGCCACCAGCAGAGAGCCCGGGGGAAGCGGGAACACCATATATTTT. It is translated as CATSREPGGSGNTIYF.

V usage is TRBV28 and J usage is TRBJ1-5; tentatively, D is TRBD1 (5 bases). V was shortened by 6 bases and J by 4 bases, with 13 bases between the two germline ends. CDR3 length: 14 amino acids. Germline V gene data show CDR1 as MDHEN and CDR2 as SYDVKM. The CDR3 bases are TGTGCCAGCAGCCAGGGCCTCGGGAATCAGCCCCAGCATTTT. Its protein is CASSQGLGNQPQHF.

This clone came up once. The chain recombines TRBV6-5 with TRBJ2-5, with 13 bases identical to TRBD2. The J segment lost 5 bases and the V segment lost 5 bases, leaving 5 bases of the junction unmatched. Germline assignment: CDR1 MNHEY and CDR2 SVGAGI. The CDR3 runs 15 residues. The CDR3 reads CASSGTSGALETQYF. Here the CDR3 DNA reads TGTGCCAGCAGTGGGACTAGCGGGGCCTTGGAGACCCAGTACTTC.

This chain connects TRBV27 to TRBJ2-3; perhaps TRBD1 as D (5 bases). Germline-derived CDR1 and CDR2 are MNHEY and SMNVEV (reference sequence). The CDR3 runs 20 residues. Trimming took 4 bases from V and 0 from J, leaving 26 bases between them. CDR3 sequence (DNA): TGTGCCAGCAGTTCTTCAGGGTTATGGGATCTTCAGGATAGCACAGATACGCAGTATTTT. Protein: CASSSSGLWDLQDSTDTQYF.

V is TRBV6-1 and J is TRBJ2-7; D is ambiguous. This CDR3 comprises 18 residues. Germline lookup yields CDR1 MNHNS and CDR2 SASEGT. Trimming took off 3 bases at V and 1 base at J, with 22 bases between the two ends. In DNA, the CDR3 is TGTGCCAGCAGTGATTCCCCGGATCGCCTAACATGGTCCTACGAGCAGTACTTC. Its translation: CASSDSPDRLTWSYEQYF.